This T cell receptor beta chain was profiled in a study of shared clonotypes between healthy human individuals. Every immunoSEQ plate was one replicate of a subset's evenly spread DNA. Profiling relied on immunoSEQ multiplex PCR, and the TCRdb table lists in-frame clones only, not all of them. This repertoire shows around 1.6 million clones, approximately 98% found once; its top ten account for around 0.45%. Germline V gene lookup returns CDR1 SGDLS and CDR2 YYNGEE. The CDR3 contains 15 residues. The junction had 5 bases not matched to a gene; V was cut back by 0 bases and J by 9 bases. The origin of this receptor is a man under 40 in good health. This chain uses TRBV9 with TRBJ2-1, with TRBD2 matching 11 bases. The specimen was naive CD4+ T cells sorted from blood. Noted subset: CD45RA+ positively selected. CDR3 amino acids: CASSVDSGRASEQFF. The CDR3 DNA follows: TGTGCCAGCAGCGTAGATAGCGGGAGGGCCAGTGAGCAGTTCTTC.